The clone carrying this T cell receptor beta chain was seen just once. Antigen specificity is unknown. Trimming at V came to 1 base and at J to 0 bases, leaving 2 bases not matched to a gene. This CDR3 comprises 16 residues. Looked up from germline, CDR1 is MNHEY and CDR2 is SMNVEV (reference sequence). This sample stems from a study of shared clonotypes between healthy human individuals. The assay was immunoSEQ multiplex PCR, and TCRdb's table has in-frame clones only and misses some. The table records hundreds of thousands of clones, about 96% of them present only once. The study's findings and limits: A handful of donors shared about 5% of their naive CD4 clonotypes. Clonotype sharing among donors, it was expected, would be affected by sequencing depth. Though the depth was large, rarefaction showed that sorted-subset sequencing was incomplete.

CD8 cells classed as naive were CD45RO-negative and positively selected for CCR7, excluding terminally differentiated effector memory CD45RA+ cells. Healthy and HIV-negative, the adult donors had no recent acute infections or vaccinations. This sequence joins TRBV27 and TRBJ2-2, with 7 nucleotides matching TRBD2. Sequencing used naive CD8+ T cells sorted from blood. This TCR was recovered from a woman in her twenties or thirties in good health. The CDR3 nucleotides read TGTGCCAGCAGTTTATGGGAGGGATCGAACACCGGGGAGCTGTTTTTT. Protein: CASSLWEGSNTGELFF.